This T cell receptor beta chain was obtained from a study of shared clonotypes between healthy human individuals. Overall study results and limits: The authors sampled blood alone, and tissue repertoires likely differ.

A note on this clone: The antigen remains undetermined.

The CDR3 sequence is 9 residues long. The germline V and J ends were trimmed by 2 bases and 8 bases, with 1 base remaining between them. Germline V gives CDR1 DFQATT, CDR2 SNEGSKA (reference sequence). For unsorted PBMC, 300 to 350 ng DNA per replicate equaled roughly 30,000 T cell genomes. This table comes from immunoSEQ multiplex PCR, and its TCRdb copy is limited to in-frame clones, with some not included. The sample includes approximately 470,000 clones, about 78% of them seen just once. The donors were adults (healthy and HIV-negative) with no recent acute infections or vaccinations. This clonotype originated in a woman aged 40 to 55 in good health. Some clones in this sample may be carry-over from other donors' samples. The chain employs TRBV20-1 and TRBJ2-1; no clear D gene. Sequenced material: PBMCs. As DNA, the CDR3 is TGCAGTGCTAGACATGAGCAGTTCTTC. Encoded protein: CSARHEQFF.